Following are 2 T cell receptor beta chains from one sample sequenced in a study of beta chain features in type 1 diabetes (dated by TCRdb to between 2018 and 2020). Paper-wide results and their limitations: In all four CD4+ subsets, TCRB CDR3 length was moderately but significantly shorter in type 1 diabetes patients.

What these receptors recognize is not known. The library was prepared using the immunoSEQ multiplex PCR assay. The entire amount of isolated RNA was reverse transcribed using the High Capacity cDNA Reverse Transcription Kit, so the sequenced TCRB transcripts were expressed ones. Entries here come from immuneACCESS through TCRdb and include only in-frame sequences with V and J called. Some clones fail to appear in such tables; in the studies checked, an unresolved V gene covers under half of the shortfall, and the cause of the remainder is unknown. Present in this sample are about 660,000 clones, over 11% of which were seen just once. Clones ranked in the top ten supply 0.03% to 0.04% of the sample. Specimen: naive CD4+ T cells from blood. In the paper's terms, the cell subset or site label means: true naive CD4+ T cells. These receptors came from a man aged 18-30 years with type 1 diabetes.

CDR3 sequence reads: CASSQGYGTYNQPQHF. DNA for the CDR3: TGCGCCAGCAGCCAAGGATACGGGACATACAATCAGCCCCAGCATTTT. The genes are TRBV4-1 and TRBJ1-5; TRBD1 might be the D (6 bases). The CDR3 runs 16 residues. Germline CDR1 and CDR2: MGHRA and YSYEKL. V lost 1 base to trimming and J lost 3 bases, with 13 bases between them.

This clone was counted between two and nine times. The chain carries TRBV7-2 and TRBJ2-1; 11 nucleotides agree with TRBD2. The CDR3 loop spans 16 amino acids. CDR1 SGHTA and CDR2 FQGNSA come from the germline V gene. Trimming at V came to 2 bases and at J to 7 bases, leaving 7 bases not matched to a gene. The CDR3 DNA follows: TGTGCCAGCAGCTTAACTAGCGGGAGTGGTTCGAATGAGCAGTTCTTC. Amino acids: CASSLTSGSGSNEQFF. Based on the CDR3 plus reference TRBV7-2 and TRBJ2-1, the full variable domain is GAGVSQSPSNKVTEKGKDVELRCDPISGHTALYWYRQSLGQGLEFLIYFQGNSAPDKSGLPSDRFSAERTGGSVSTLTIQRTQQEDSAVYLCASSLTSGSGSNEQFFGPGTRLTVL.